The 26 T cell receptor beta chains below come from one sample, sequenced in a study of Graves' ophthalmopathy and Graves' hyperthyroidism. The authors amplified TCR beta CDR3 regions from RNA transcripts. First-round RT-PCR with HTBI primers preceded a second-round multiplex PCR. MiXCR was run by TCRdb on the multiplex PCR reads, yielding one entry per CDR3 protein. Of roughly 160,000 distinct CDR3 sequences in the sample, less than 45% were seen once. The sequenced sample consisted of peripheral blood. The receptors come from a woman aged 35 to 49 with Graves' ophthalmopathy.

The gene calls are TRBV2 and TRBJ1-2; perhaps TRBD1 as D (5 bases). V was cut by 3 bases and J by 4 bases, with 15 bases left in between. This CDR3 comprises 15 residues. Germline V gene data show CDR1 as SNHLY and CDR2 as FYNNEI. In DNA, the CDR3 is TGTGCCAGCAGTGAGGGGGACCCTGGGCCCTATGGCTACACCTTC. It translates to CASSEGDPGPYGYTF.

This clonotype was detected many times. This chain uses TRBV7-8 with TRBJ1-1, with a weak D call TRBD1 (5 bases). Germline V gene data show CDR1 as SGHVS and CDR2 as FQNEAQ. Trimming pared 5 bases from V and 2 bases from J, leaving 24 bases between. The CDR3 contains 18 residues. CDR3 nucleotides: TGTGCCAGCAGCCCTAGAAACCCCTCCCCCCGGGACAACACTGAAGCTTTCTTT. Translated: CASSPRNPSPRDNTEAFF.

The gene calls are TRBV28 and TRBJ1-5; possible D gene TRBD1, 5 bases. The germline CDR1 and CDR2 sequences are MDHEN and SYDVKM. CDR3 length equals 13 residues. V was shortened by 4 bases and J by 7 bases, with 11 bases between the two germline ends. CDR3 region: CASSSGFIQPQHF. CDR3 coding DNA: TGTGCCAGCAGTTCAGGGTTCATCCAGCCCCAGCATTTT.

The chain carries TRBV6-1 and TRBJ1-2; weak D call: TRBD1 (5 bases). Trimming shortened V by 4 bases and J by 8 bases, and 11 bases separated the two germline ends. Germline CDR1 reads MNHNS; CDR2 reads SASEGT. The CDR3 extends over 12 amino acids. This CDR3 is CASSARGAGYTF. The CDR3, as DNA: TGTGCCAGCAGTGCGAGGGGAGCGGGCTACACCTTC.

CDR3: CAWNPGQGDTEAFF. The CDR3 coding sequence is TGTGCCTGGAATCCGGGACAGGGGGACACTGAAGCTTTCTTT. The V and J genes are TRBV30 and TRBJ1-1; the match to TRBD1 covers 11 bases. Germline V gene lookup returns CDR1 GTSNPN and CDR2 SVGIG (reference sequence). The V gene end was trimmed by 4 bases and the J gene end by 3 bases; junction bases not matched to a gene: 4. This CDR3 is built from 14 residues.

The rearrangement uses TRBV7-2 and TRBJ1-3, with 7 bases lining up with TRBD1. Germline CDR1 SGHTA, CDR2 FQGNSA. V trimming: 4 bases; J trimming: 3 bases; junction bases outside the gene matches: 3. There are 14 residues in the CDR3. The CDR3 loop is CASSSGQLGNTIYF. For the CDR3, the DNA is TGTGCCAGCAGCTCGGGACAGCTTGGAAACACCATATATTTT.

The chain couples TRBV19 to TRBJ1-1; D is undetermined. The germline V and J ends were trimmed by 1 base and 6 bases, with 15 bases remaining between them. The CDR3 is made up of 15 amino acids. Germline V gene data show CDR1 as LNHDA and CDR2 as SQIVND (reference sequence). This CDR3 is CASSIGFGRRAEAFF. As DNA, the CDR3 is TGTGCCAGTAGTATAGGCTTCGGGAGGAGGGCTGAAGCTTTCTTT.

At least ten counts were recorded for this clonotype. The gene calls are TRBV5-1 and TRBJ1-1; D gene ambiguous. This CDR3 is 13 amino acids long. With 1 base removed from V and 1 base from J, the gap between germline ends came to 5 bases. Germline CDR1 SGHRS, CDR2 YFSETQ. CDR3 loop: CASSLNRNTEAFF. The CDR3 DNA is TGCGCCAGCAGCTTGAATAGGAACACTGAAGCTTTCTTT.

This clonotype was detected ten times or more. The chain has TRBV7-2 and TRBJ1-3; the D is unclear. Germline CDR1 reads SGHTA; CDR2 reads FQGNSA. The CDR3 consists of 16 residues. Trimming removed 1 base at V and 0 bases at J, with 10 bases between. The CDR3 DNA is TGTGCCAGCAGCTTAGTCGCAGCTTCCTCTGGAAACACCATATATTTT. It translates to CASSLVAASSGNTIYF.

V and J are TRBV24-1 and TRBJ2-7; D could derive from TRBD1 or TRBD2 (5 bases each). V lost 0 bases, J lost 6 bases, and 8 bases lay in between. In germline, CDR1 is KGHDR, CDR2 SFDVKD. The CDR3 extends over 13 amino acids. In DNA form, the CDR3 reads TGTGCCACCAGTGATTTGCCGGGGACCGAGCAGTACTTC. It codes for CATSDLPGTEQYF.

This clonotype was observed many times. The V and J genes are TRBV30 and TRBJ2-7; D gene ambiguous. The germline V gene has CDR1 GTSNPN and CDR2 SVGIG (reference sequence). Trimming left V 4 bases short and J 13 bases short, with 8 bases between. The CDR3 covers 8 residues. CDR3 nucleotide sequence: TGTGCCTGGATCAGTCCCTACTTC. Translation: CAWISPYF.

The chain uses TRBV28 and TRBJ2-7; 11 positions match TRBD1. Germline CDR1 and CDR2: MDHEN and SYDVKM. This CDR3 is 15 amino acids long. Germline trimming cut 6 bases from V and 3 bases from J; bases unmatched to any gene: 7. CDR3 nucleotide sequence: TGTGCCAGCAGCGGGGCTGGGACAGGGGGCTACGAGCAGTACTTC. Amino acid sequence: CASSGAGTGGYEQYF.

This clonotype has at least ten counts. The chain couples TRBV4-1 to TRBJ2-5; no definite D call. The germline gives CDR1 MGHRA, CDR2 YSYEKL. The CDR3 is 12 residues long. V was pared by 4 bases and J by 0 bases, with 3 bases between. The CDR3 DNA reads TGCGCCAGCAGCCTCCACCAAGAGACCCAGTACTTC. Amino acids: CASSLHQETQYF.

The chain's CDR3 is CASSPQGSGYGYTF. The CDR3 DNA reads TGTGCCAGCAGTCCTCAGGGGAGTGGCTATGGCTACACCTTC. The chain employs TRBV12-3 or TRBV12-4 and TRBJ1-2; D is perhaps TRBD1 (6 bases). V dropped 5 bases and J dropped 4 bases, with 14 bases sitting between them. The length of the CDR3 is 14 residues.

This clonotype was detected many times. The J gene is TRBJ2-7, the V gene TRBV12-3 or TRBV12-4; no clear D. The ends were cut back, 5 bases at V and 5 bases at J, with 7 bases in the middle. The CDR3 contains 11 residues. The CDR3, as DNA: TGTGCCAGCAGTCCCCGAAACGAGCAGTACTTC. It encodes CASSPRNEQYF.

This clonotype was found many times. CDR3 nucleotide sequence: TGCGCCAGCAGCCAAGTCAAGGGAAGGTCACCCCTCCACTTT. It codes for CASSQVKGRSPLHF. V and J are TRBV4-3 and TRBJ1-6; no clear D gene. Germline loops: CDR1 LGHNA, CDR2 YSLEER. The CDR3 sequence is 14 residues long. Between the trimmed V and J ends, which lost 1 base and 10 bases, there was a span of 11 bases.

The chain recombines TRBV12-3 or TRBV12-4 with TRBJ2-7; 8 bases are a match to TRBD1. CDR3 size: 14 residues. V lost 3 bases, J lost 7 bases, and 8 bases stayed unmatched. CDR3: CASSFQGARGEQYF. CDR3 bases: TGTGCCAGCAGTTTTCAGGGGGCGCGGGGAGAGCAGTACTTC.

The rearrangement links TRBV10-3 to TRBJ1-5; 7 bases are a match to TRBD1. Germline CDR1 and CDR2: ENHRY and SYGVKD. After removal of 11 bases from V and 7 bases from J, the junction contained 11 bases not matched to a gene. The CDR3 is 13 residues long. CDR3 nucleotides: TGTGCCGTCTCAGGGGGGCTCGGGCAGCCCCAGCATTTT. It is translated as CAVSGGLGQPQHF.

There are many counts of this clonotype. This chain uses TRBV19 with TRBJ1-3; D is undetermined. Germline lookup yields CDR1 LNHDA and CDR2 SQIVND (reference sequence). The CDR3 consists of 14 residues. Trimming took off 6 bases at V and 0 bases at J, with 9 bases between the two ends. CDR3 residues: CASSPASSGNTIYF. The DNA for the CDR3 is TGTGCCAGTAGCCCGGCTAGCTCTGGAAACACCATATATTTT.

This clonotype was detected many times. The chain uses TRBV12-3 or TRBV12-4 and TRBJ2-2; TRBD2 matches at 11 bases. The CDR3 runs 16 residues. V was clipped by 1 base and J by 7 bases; unmatched bases: 5. The CDR3 here is CASSLVALAGGGELFF. CDR3 nucleotide sequence: TGTGCCAGCAGTTTAGTTGCGCTAGCGGGAGGCGGGGAGCTGTTTTTT.

This clonotype was counted many times. This chain joins TRBV27 and TRBJ2-7; 10 nucleotides match TRBD1. Per germline, CDR1 MNHEY and CDR2 SMNVEV (reference sequence). The CDR3 length is 12 residues. Unmatched junction bases numbered 8, after V lost 8 bases and J lost 10 bases. CDR3: CASFDRGRTQYF. CDR3 sequence (DNA): TGTGCCAGCTTCGACAGGGGGCGCACCCAGTACTTC.

This clonotype appeared many times. The chain carries TRBV5-1 and TRBJ1-3; maybe TRBD1 (5 bases). The V and J ends lost 3 bases and 4 bases respectively, with 11 bases between them. The CDR3 spans 14 residues. The germline V gene encodes CDR1 SGHRS and CDR2 YFSETQ. Written as DNA, the CDR3 is TGCGCCAGCAGCTCCGGGACCGAAGGAAACACCATATATTTT. The encoded protein is CASSSGTEGNTIYF.

The rearrangement uses TRBV12-3 or TRBV12-4 and TRBJ2-7; TRBD2 aligns across 10 bases. CDR3 size: 18 residues. Losses at the gene ends were 6 bases for V and 5 bases for J; bases not matched to a gene: 19. The chain's CDR3 is CASSPGGTSVFTLDEQYF. CDR3 coding DNA: TGTGCCAGCAGCCCAGGGGGGACTAGCGTTTTCACTTTGGACGAGCAGTACTTC.

Many counts were recorded for this clonotype. The V call is TRBV6-2 or TRBV6-3, the J call TRBJ1-1, with no clear D. The V gene lost 2 bases and the J gene lost 5 bases, with 6 bases spanning the gap. The CDR3 has 12 amino acids. The germline V gene has CDR1 MNHEY and CDR2 SVGEGT. The CDR3 bases are TGTGCCAGCAGTTACGGTAGTACTGAAGCTTTCTTT. It translates to CASSYGSTEAFF.

V gene TRBV5-4 combines with J gene TRBJ1-1; D perhaps matches TRBD1 (6 bases). The V end was cut by 0 bases, the J end by 4 bases, with 13 bases between. CDR3 length: 15 amino acids. Germline CDR1 is SGHNT and CDR2 is YYREEE (reference sequence). CDR3 sequence reads: CASSLVRGEVTEAFF. The CDR3 DNA reads as TGTGCCAGCAGCTTGGTGAGGGGGGAGGTCACTGAAGCTTTCTTT.

In this sample, this clonotype turned up many times. The V gene is TRBV6-1, the J gene TRBJ2-7, with 8 bases that match TRBD1. The CDR3 consists of 16 residues. Germline CDR1 is MNHNS and CDR2 is SASEGT. The ends lost 3 bases at V and 2 bases at J; junction bases unmatched: 9. CDR3 sequence reads: CASSEARTGYPYEQYF. Written as DNA, the CDR3 is TGTGCCAGCAGTGAGGCGCGGACAGGGTACCCCTACGAGCAGTACTTC.